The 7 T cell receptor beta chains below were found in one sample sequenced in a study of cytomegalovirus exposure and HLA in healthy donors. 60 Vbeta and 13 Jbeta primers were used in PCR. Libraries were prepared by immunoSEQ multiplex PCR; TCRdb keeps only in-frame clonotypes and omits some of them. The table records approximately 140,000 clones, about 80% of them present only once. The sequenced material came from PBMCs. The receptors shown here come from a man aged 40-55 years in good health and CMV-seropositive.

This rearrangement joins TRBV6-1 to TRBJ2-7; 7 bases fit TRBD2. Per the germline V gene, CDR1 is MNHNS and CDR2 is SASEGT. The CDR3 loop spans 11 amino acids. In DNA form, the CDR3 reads TGTGCGACAGCGGGGTTCTACGAGCAGTACTTC. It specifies CATAGFYEQYF.

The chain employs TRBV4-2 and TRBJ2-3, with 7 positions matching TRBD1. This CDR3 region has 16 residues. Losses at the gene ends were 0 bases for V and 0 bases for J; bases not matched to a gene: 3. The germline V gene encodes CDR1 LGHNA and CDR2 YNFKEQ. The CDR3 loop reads CASSQERGLSTDTQYF. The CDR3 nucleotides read TGTGCCAGCAGCCAAGAAAGGGGGCTAAGCACAGATACGCAGTATTTT.

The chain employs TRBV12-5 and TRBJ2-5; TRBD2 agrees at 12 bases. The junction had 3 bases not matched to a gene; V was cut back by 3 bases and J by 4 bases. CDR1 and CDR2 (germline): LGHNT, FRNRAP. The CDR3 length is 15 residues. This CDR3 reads CASGLASGGAETQYF. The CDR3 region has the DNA TGTGCTAGTGGTTTAGCTAGCGGGGGGGCAGAGACCCAGTACTTC.

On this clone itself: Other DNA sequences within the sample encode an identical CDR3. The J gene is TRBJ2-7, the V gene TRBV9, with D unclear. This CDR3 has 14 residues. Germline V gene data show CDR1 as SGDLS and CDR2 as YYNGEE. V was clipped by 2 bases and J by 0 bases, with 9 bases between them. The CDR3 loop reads CASSVDHSSYEQYF. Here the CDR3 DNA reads TGTGCCAGCAGCGTTGATCATAGCTCCTACGAGCAGTACTTC.

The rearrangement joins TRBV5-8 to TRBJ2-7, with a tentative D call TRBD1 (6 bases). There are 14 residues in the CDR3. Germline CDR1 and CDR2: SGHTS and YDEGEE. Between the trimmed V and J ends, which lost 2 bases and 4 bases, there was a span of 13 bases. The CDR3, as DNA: TGTGCCAGCAGCTTCATTGCTAGGGGGTACGAGCAGTACTTC. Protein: CASSFIARGYEQYF.

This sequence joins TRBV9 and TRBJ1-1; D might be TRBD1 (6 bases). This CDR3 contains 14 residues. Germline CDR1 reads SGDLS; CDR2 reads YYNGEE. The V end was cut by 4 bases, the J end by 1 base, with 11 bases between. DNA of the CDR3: TGTGCCAGCAGCCCTCAGGGGCAGAACACTGAAGCTTTCTTT. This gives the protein CASSPQGQNTEAFF.

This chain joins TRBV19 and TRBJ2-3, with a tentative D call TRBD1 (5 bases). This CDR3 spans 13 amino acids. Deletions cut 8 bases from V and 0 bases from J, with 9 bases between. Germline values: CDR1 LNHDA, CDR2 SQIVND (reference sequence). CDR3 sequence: CASGRQSTDTQYF. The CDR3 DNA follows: TGTGCCAGTGGAAGACAGAGCACAGATACGCAGTATTTT.